These 17 T cell receptor beta chains came from one sample sequenced in a study of blood T cell repertoires in COVID-19 (TCRdb year 2020). The library was obtained by the immunoSEQ multiplex PCR assay. As stored in TCRdb, this immuneACCESS dataset retains in-frame rearrangements with V and J assigned. A fraction of the clones does not appear; measured against another copy, unresolved V genes explain less than half of the discrepancy, and the remainder lacks a known reason. The sample profile shows 350,000 to 400,000 clones; 88% of them were found once. The top ten hold around 0.97% of the sample. Input material: PBMCs or T cells enriched from blood (not recorded which). These receptors all stem from a woman aged 25-40 years with acute COVID-19.

J is TRBJ1-2 and V is TRBV6-5, with D possibly being TRBD1 (6 bases). From germline, CDR1 is MNHEY and CDR2 SVGAGI. The germline V and J ends were trimmed by 7 bases and 8 bases, with 17 bases remaining between them. The length of the CDR3 is 13 residues. Here the CDR3 DNA reads TGTGCCAGCAACCCGGGGGGGGCTCGGGGCTACACCTTC. It codes for CASNPGGARGYTF.

The CDR3 bases are TGCGCCAGCAGCTTGGTATCAGGGGATGGCGGCTACACCTTC. Protein sequence: CASSLVSGDGGYTF. The chain has TRBV5-1 and TRBJ1-2; maybe TRBD1 (6 bases). The V end lost 0 bases, the J end lost 8 bases, and 14 bases lay between the germline ends. Germline V gene lookup returns CDR1 SGHRS and CDR2 YFSETQ. This CDR3 contains 14 residues. The full variable domain, its missing parts supplied by reference TRBV5-1 and TRBJ1-2, is KAGVTQTPRYLIKTRGQQVTLSCSPISGHRSVSWYQQTPGQGLQFLFEYFSETQRNKGNFPGRFSGRQFSNSRSEMNVSTLELGDSALYLCASSLVSGDGGYTFGSGTRLTVV.

The genes are TRBV4-1 and TRBJ1-1; D remains unclear. Germline lookup yields CDR1 MGHRA and CDR2 YSYEKL. The V gene lost 3 bases and the J gene lost 4 bases, with 15 bases spanning the gap. CDR3 size: 15 residues. In DNA, the CDR3 is TGCGCCAGCAGCCAGCGGCCTGGTACGGTCACTGAAGCTTTCTTT. Translated, it gives CASSQRPGTVTEAFF.

This clone was observed a handful of times. The V call is TRBV6-1, the J call TRBJ2-6; D is uncertain. The CDR3 is made up of 17 amino acids. Trimming removed 3 bases at V and 0 bases at J, with 12 bases between. The germline V gene encodes CDR1 MNHNS and CDR2 SASEGT. In DNA form, the CDR3 reads TGTGCCAGCAGTGAGCAGGCCTACATCTCTGGGGCCAACGTCCTGACTTTC. Amino acid sequence: CASSEQAYISGANVLTF.

The J gene is TRBJ2-4, the V gene TRBV18; perhaps TRBD1 as D (6 bases). The CDR3 totals 15 residues. V shed 6 bases and J shed 0 bases, with 12 bases lying between them. Germline-derived CDR1 and CDR2 are KGHSH and LQKENI. DNA of the CDR3: TGTGCCAGCTCCGGCAGGGGAGCAGCCAAAAACATTCAGTACTTC. Its translation: CASSGRGAAKNIQYF.

The chain is built from TRBV5-1 and TRBJ2-3; TRBD2 is a possible D gene (7 bases). CDR3 size: 17 residues. Deletions cut 4 bases from V and 2 bases from J, with 20 bases between. The germline V gene encodes CDR1 SGHRS and CDR2 YFSETQ. The CDR3 DNA follows: TGCGCCAGCAGCACCCTGGTGGGAGGGGGACTCACAGATACGCAGTATTTT. This encodes CASSTLVGGGLTDTQYF.

This clone was seen a single time. The J gene is TRBJ1-1, the V gene TRBV29-1; D is ambiguous. CDR1 is SQVTM, CDR2 ANQGSEA, per germline. The CDR3 loop spans 11 amino acids. The V end lost 8 bases, the J end lost 10 bases, and 17 bases lay between the germline ends. CDR3 protein: CSCTVMFGAFF. The DNA of the CDR3 is TGCAGCTGTACGGTAATGTTCGGAGCTTTCTTT.

In this sample, this clone turned up a few times. Other DNA sequences in this specimen translate into the identical CDR3. The V call is TRBV4-1, the J call TRBJ1-1, with TRBD1 matching 7 bases. The ends lost 1 base at V and 2 bases at J; junction bases unmatched: 4. In germline, CDR1 is MGHRA, CDR2 YSYEKL. The CDR3 loop spans 15 amino acids. CDR3: CASSQVPGGNTEAFF. CDR3 DNA: TGCGCCAGCAGCCAAGTTCCAGGGGGAAACACTGAAGCTTTCTTT.

The genes are TRBV15 and TRBJ2-1, with 7 nucleotides matching TRBD2. CDR3 length equals 14 residues. Germline CDR1 is LNHNV and CDR2 is YYDKDF (reference sequence). The V segment lost 2 bases and the J segment 8 bases; nucleotides outside the gene matches: 6. CDR3 DNA sequence: TGTGCCACCAGCAGACCCGGGGGGTCCGATGAGCAGTTCTTC. Protein product: CATSRPGGSDEQFF.

V and J are TRBV11-2 and TRBJ2-7; the match to TRBD2 covers 7 bases. The V gene's germline CDR1 is SGHAT and CDR2 FQNNGV. Trimming took 5 bases from V and 6 from J; bases not matched to a gene: 10. This CDR3 has 14 amino acids. The CDR3 spells CASSPSTSSSEQYF. In DNA, the CDR3 is TGTGCCAGCAGCCCGTCGACTAGCTCGAGCGAGCAGTACTTC.

This sequence joins TRBV28 and TRBJ1-1; D gene uncertain. The CDR3 length is 12 residues. The germline gives CDR1 MDHEN, CDR2 SYDVKM. Trimming stripped 3 bases from V and 10 bases from J, with 12 bases between. The CDR3 DNA reads TGTGCCAGCAGTTTGGTAAGGGAGGGAGCTTTCTTT. This translates into CASSLVREGAFF.

This clone was detected only once. The gene calls are TRBV2 and TRBJ1-1, with D unresolved. This CDR3 is 14 amino acids long. Germline CDR1 is SNHLY and CDR2 is FYNNEI. The ends were cut back, 6 bases at V and 6 bases at J, with 17 bases in the middle. CDR3 in DNA: TGTGCCAGCAGATCCGGGAACGGTTTCGCTGAAGCTTTCTTT. Encoded protein: CASRSGNGFAEAFF.

V is TRBV11-2 and J is TRBJ2-7; TRBD2 is a possible D gene (6 bases). The germline V gene encodes CDR1 SGHAT and CDR2 FQNNGV. Trimming cost V 2 bases and J 5 bases, with 10 bases left between them. The CDR3 extends over 13 amino acids. The CDR3 here is CASSLYAGNEQYF. CDR3 sequence (DNA): TGTGCCAGCAGCTTATATGCGGGGAACGAGCAGTACTTC.

This clone was recorded only once. V usage is TRBV7-9 and J usage is TRBJ2-7; D may be TRBD1 (6 bases). Deletions cut 5 bases from V and 0 bases from J, with 17 bases between. Germline values: CDR1 SEHNR, CDR2 FQNEAQ (reference sequence). This CDR3 has 16 amino acids. The chain's CDR3 is CASSKLAGQTSYEQYF. In nucleotides, the CDR3 is TGTGCCAGCAGCAAATTAGCTGGACAGACCTCCTACGAGCAGTACTTC.

The chain joins TRBV19 to TRBJ2-7; D is possibly TRBD1 (6 bases). The CDR3 loop spans 14 amino acids. CDR1 and CDR2 (germline): LNHDA, SQIVND (reference sequence). V shed 4 bases and J shed 6 bases, with 16 bases lying between them. The CDR3 DNA follows: TGTGCCAGTAGTAGGGACATTTATAACGGCGAGCAGTACTTC. Translation: CASSRDIYNGEQYF.

The chain joins TRBV4-1 to TRBJ2-2; TRBD2 agrees at 13 bases. Germline CDR1 reads MGHRA; CDR2 reads YSYEKL. This CDR3 has 20 residues. The V gene end was trimmed by 3 bases and the J gene end by 2 bases; junction bases not matched to a gene: 12. The DNA of the CDR3 is TGCGCCAGCAGCCACTACCTCGGGACTAGCGGGGTCTTAAACACCGGGGAGCTGTTTTTT. This encodes CASSHYLGTSGVLNTGELFF.

V usage is TRBV2 and J usage is TRBJ2-7, with a possible D match to TRBD1 (5 bases). This CDR3 is 11 amino acids long. Germline lookup yields CDR1 SNHLY and CDR2 FYNNEI. Between the trimmed V and J ends, which lost 6 bases and 6 bases, there was a span of 9 bases. The CDR3, as DNA: TGTGCCAGCAGGGGGCTGGGCGAGCAGTACTTC. Amino acid sequence: CASRGLGEQYF.